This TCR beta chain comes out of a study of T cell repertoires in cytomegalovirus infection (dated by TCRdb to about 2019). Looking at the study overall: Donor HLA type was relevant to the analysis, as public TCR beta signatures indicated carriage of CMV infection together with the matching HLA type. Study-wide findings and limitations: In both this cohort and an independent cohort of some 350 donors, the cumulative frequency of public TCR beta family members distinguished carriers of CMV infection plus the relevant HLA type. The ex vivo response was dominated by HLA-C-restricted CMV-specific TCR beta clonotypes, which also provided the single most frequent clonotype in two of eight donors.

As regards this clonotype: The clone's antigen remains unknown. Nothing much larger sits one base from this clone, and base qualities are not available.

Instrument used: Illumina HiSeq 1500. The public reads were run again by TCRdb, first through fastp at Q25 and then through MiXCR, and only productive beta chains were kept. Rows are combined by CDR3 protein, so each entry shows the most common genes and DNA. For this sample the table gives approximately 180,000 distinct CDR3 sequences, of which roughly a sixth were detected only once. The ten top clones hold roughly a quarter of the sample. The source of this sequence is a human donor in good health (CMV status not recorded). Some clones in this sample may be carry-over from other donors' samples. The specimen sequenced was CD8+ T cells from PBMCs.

The DNA sequence reads TGTGCCAGCAGTTTACCCAGGGGTTCAGGTAACGGGGAGCTGTTTTTT. This codes for CASSLPRGSGNGELFF. The rearrangement combines TRBV12-3 or TRBV12-4 with TRBJ2-2; a tentative D call is TRBD1 (6 bases match). The V end loses 2 bases and the J end loses 7 bases, and a stretch of 17 bases separates them. The CDR3, from cysteine to phenylalanine, totals 16 residues. Solely the CDR3 DNA is kept, with 48 bases framed from the first base.